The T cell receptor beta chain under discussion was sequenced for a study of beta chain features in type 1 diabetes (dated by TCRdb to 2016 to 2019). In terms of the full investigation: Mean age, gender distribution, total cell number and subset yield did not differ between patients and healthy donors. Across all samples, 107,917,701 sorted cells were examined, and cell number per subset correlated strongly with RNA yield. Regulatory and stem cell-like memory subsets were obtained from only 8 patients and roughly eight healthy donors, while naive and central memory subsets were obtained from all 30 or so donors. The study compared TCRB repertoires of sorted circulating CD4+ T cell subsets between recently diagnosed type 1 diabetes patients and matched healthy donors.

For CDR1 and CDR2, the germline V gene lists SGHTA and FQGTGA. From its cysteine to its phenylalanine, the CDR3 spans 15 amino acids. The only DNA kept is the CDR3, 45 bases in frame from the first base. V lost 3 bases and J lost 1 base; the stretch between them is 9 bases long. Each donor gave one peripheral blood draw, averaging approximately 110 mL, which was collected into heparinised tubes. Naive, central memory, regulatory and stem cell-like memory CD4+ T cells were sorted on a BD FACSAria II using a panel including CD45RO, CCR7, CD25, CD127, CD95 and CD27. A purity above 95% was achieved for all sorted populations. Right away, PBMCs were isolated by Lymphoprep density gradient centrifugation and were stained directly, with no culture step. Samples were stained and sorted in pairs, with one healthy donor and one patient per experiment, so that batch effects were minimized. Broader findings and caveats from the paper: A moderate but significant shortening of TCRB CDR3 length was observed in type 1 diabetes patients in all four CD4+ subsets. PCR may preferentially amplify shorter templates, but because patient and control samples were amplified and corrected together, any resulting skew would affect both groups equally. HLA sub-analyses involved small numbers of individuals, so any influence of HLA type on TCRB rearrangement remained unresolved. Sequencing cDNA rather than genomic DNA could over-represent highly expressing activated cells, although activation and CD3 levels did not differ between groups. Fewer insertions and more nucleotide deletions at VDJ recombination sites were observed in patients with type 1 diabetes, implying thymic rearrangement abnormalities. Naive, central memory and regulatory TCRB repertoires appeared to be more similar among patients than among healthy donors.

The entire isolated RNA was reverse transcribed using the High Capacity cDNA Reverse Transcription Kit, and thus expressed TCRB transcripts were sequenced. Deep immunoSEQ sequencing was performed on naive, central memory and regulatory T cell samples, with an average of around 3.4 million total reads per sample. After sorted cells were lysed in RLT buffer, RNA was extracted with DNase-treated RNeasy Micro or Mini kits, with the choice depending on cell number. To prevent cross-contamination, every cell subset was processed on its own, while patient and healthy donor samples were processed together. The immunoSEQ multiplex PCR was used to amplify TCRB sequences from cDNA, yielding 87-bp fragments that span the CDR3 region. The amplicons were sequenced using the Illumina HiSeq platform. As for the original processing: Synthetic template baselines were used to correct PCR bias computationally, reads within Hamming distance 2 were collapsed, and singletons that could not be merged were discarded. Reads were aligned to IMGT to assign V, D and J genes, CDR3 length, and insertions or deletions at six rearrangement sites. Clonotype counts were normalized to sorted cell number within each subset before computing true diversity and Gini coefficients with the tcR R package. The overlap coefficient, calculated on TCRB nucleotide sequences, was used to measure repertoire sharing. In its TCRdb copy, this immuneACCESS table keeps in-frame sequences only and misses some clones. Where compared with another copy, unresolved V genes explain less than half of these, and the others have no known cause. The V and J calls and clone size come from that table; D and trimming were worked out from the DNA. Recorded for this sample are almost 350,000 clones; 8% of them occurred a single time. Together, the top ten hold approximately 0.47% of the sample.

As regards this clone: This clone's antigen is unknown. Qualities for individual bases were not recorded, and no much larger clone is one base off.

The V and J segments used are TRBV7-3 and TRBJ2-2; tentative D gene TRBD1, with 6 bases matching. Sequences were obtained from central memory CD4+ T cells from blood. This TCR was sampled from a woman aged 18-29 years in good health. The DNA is TGTGCCAGCAGCTTTGGGGGCGAGAACACCGGGGAGCTGTTTTTT. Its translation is CASSFGGENTGELFF.